What follows describes a single T cell receptor beta chain. Its target is not known. Template switching with 5'RACE generated the TCR cDNA and added a universal primer site and UMIs. TCRdb reanalysed the 5' RACE reads using MiXCR and keeps one entry per CDR3 protein. The repertoire consists of around 300,000 distinct CDR3 sequences, with approximately 4% occurring once and the leading ten covering roughly 25%. This entry is derived from a study of T cells after yellow fever vaccination. Whole-study results and caveats: Though weaker, the secondary response peaked faster, on day 5 versus 15. Most clones from primary vaccination resurfaced after the booster (around 97% CD4, over 85% CD8). Abundant clonotypes from the bulk population could get into FACS-sorted repertoires as contaminants.

Trimming took 7 bases from V and 1 from J, leaving 9 bases between them. Germline V gene data show CDR1 as MNHEY and CDR2 as SVGEGT. This CDR3 is built from 13 residues. This chain connects TRBV6-2 or TRBV6-3 to TRBJ2-3; the D gene is possibly TRBD1 (6 bases). This TCR was sampled from a man aged 18 to 29 who received the YFV17D yellow fever vaccine. The source material was PBMCs, sampled 5 days after the yellow fever booster vaccination. The CDR3 loop is CASKAGGTDTQYF. The DNA of the CDR3 is TGTGCCAGCAAGGCAGGGGGCACAGATACGCAGTATTTT.